Listed below are T cell receptor beta chains from one sample, sequenced in a study of post-analysis software for immune sequencing data. TCRdb fed the PCR reads into MiXCR, producing one record per CDR3 protein. This sample carries approximately 460,000 distinct CDR3 sequences, roughly 45% of them seen once, and the ten largest clones take 9% to 13%. Specimen: blood. These receptors were collected from a girl aged 5-17 years with multiple sclerosis. Each CDR3 is given with its conserved first and last residue. D genes are given only for firm matches. Not all rows give a size; the values are once, few, many and, for expanded clones, a class.

V gene,J gene,D gene,clone size,CDR3 DNA,CDR3 protein
TRBV7-8,TRBJ2-3,TRBD2,-,TGTGCCAGCAACGACTTCAGAACTAGCGGACATGGCACAGATACGCAGTATTTT,CASNDFRTSGHGTDTQYF
TRBV20-1,TRBJ2-5,-,-,TGCAGTGCCCTGACTAGTCCGGCAGAGACCCAGTACTTC,CSALTSPAETQYF
TRBV28,TRBJ2-7,TRBD2,-,TGTGCCAGCAGTTCCAATACGTGGACTAGCGGGAGTTACGAGCAGTACTTC,CASSSNTWTSGSYEQYF
TRBV11-1,TRBJ2-7,TRBD1,-,TGTGCCAGCAGTGGACAGGAAAGACCCTACGAGCAGTACTTC,CASSGQERPYEQYF
TRBV15,TRBJ2-5,-,few,TGTGCCACCAGCGGTTTCTCCAGGGGCGAGGAGACCCAGTACTTC,CATSGFSRGEETQYF
TRBV10-3,TRBJ2-7,-,-,TGTGCCATCAGTGAGTCAGAGGCAGGGGCCTACGAGCAGTACTTC,CAISESEAGAYEQYF
TRBV2,TRBJ2-3,-,-,TGTGCCAGCAGTGAGAAACCCGTCGGGTATTTT,CASSEKPVGYF
TRBV7-6,TRBJ2-5,-,few,TGTGCCAGCAGCTTATCAAGTCAAGGCCAGTACTTC,CASSLSSQGQYF
TRBV20-1,TRBJ2-7,-,-,TGCAGTGCTACAGGGTGGAGGGAGCAGTACTTC,CSATGWREQYF
TRBV4-3,TRBJ2-1,TRBD1,few,TGCGCCAGCAGCCAAATTGGACAGGGAGAAAGTGTTGAGCAGTTCTTC,CASSQIGQGESVEQFF
TRBV2,TRBJ2-1,-,-,TGTGCCAGCAATATCCAACTACCCTCCTACAATGAGCAGTTCTTC,CASNIQLPSYNEQFF
TRBV5-1,TRBJ2-1,TRBD2,few,TGCGCCAGCAGCTTGGGGCGGGGGAGCTCCTACAATGAGCAGTTCTTC,CASSLGRGSSYNEQFF
TRBV29-1,TRBJ2-7,-,-,TGCAGCGTTGAAGATCTCCGCGACGGAGCCTACGAGCAGTACTTC,CSVEDLRDGAYEQYF